The clone carrying this T cell receptor (beta chain) was counted many times. Germline V gives CDR1 SGHTA, CDR2 FQGNSA. Trimming stripped 2 bases from V and 4 bases from J, with 7 bases between. CDR3 length: 13 amino acids. This sample is drawn from a study of T cell repertoires in cytomegalovirus infection. Whole-study context: It can be stated that public TCR beta signatures indicated CMV infection as well as a matching HLA type.

TCRdb called the reads again in MiXCR, with one record for every CDR3 protein. The sample consists of 400,000 or so distinct CDR3 sequences, over 15% of them appearing once. Sequencing was done on a sample of PBMCs. This chain connects TRBV7-2 to TRBJ2-3; no clear D. The clonotype was recovered from a human donor in good health (CMV status not recorded). Some clones in this sample may be carry-over from other donors' samples. CDR3 sequence: CASSLSGSDTQYF. DNA for the CDR3: TGTGCCAGCAGCTTATCGGGTTCAGATACGCAGTATTTT.